Listed below are T cell receptor beta chains from one sample, sequenced in a study of monozygotic twins with inflammatory bowel disease. TCRdb processed the 5' RACE reads again and assigns one entry to each CDR3 protein, with no DNA. Its clone listing holds a few hundred thousand distinct CDR3 sequences. Specimen: blood. These receptors were taken from a human donor with ulcerative colitis or Crohn's disease, or a healthy co-twin of an affected twin (not recorded which). CDR3s include the opening cysteine and the closing phenylalanine or tryptophan.

v_gene: TRBV20-1
j_gene: TRBJ1-4
CDR3aa: CSARDRGSPQQGGREKLFF

v_gene: TRBV3-1
j_gene: TRBJ2-7
CDR3aa: CASSPHLRATRPTYEQYF

v_gene: TRBV11-2
j_gene: TRBJ1-2
CDR3aa: CASSLTREANYGYTF

v_gene: TRBV5-1
j_gene: TRBJ1-1
CDR3aa: CASSLYPTANTEAFF

v_gene: TRBV7-2
j_gene: TRBJ2-1
CDR3aa: CASSRGGGTFNEQFF

v_gene: TRBV11-2
j_gene: TRBJ1-1
CDR3aa: CASSFSGTVFDTEAFF

v_gene: TRBV9
j_gene: TRBJ2-7
CDR3aa: CASSVASGGAEQYF

v_gene: TRBV7-9
j_gene: TRBJ2-7
CDR3aa: CASGGQVSSYEQYF

v_gene: TRBV20-1
j_gene: TRBJ2-1
CDR3aa: CSARDRVRQFF

v_gene: TRBV29-1
j_gene: TRBJ2-2
CDR3aa: CSVDRGGLNTGELFF

v_gene: TRBV7-3
j_gene: TRBJ2-2
CDR3aa: CASSLMGRMNTGELFF

v_gene: TRBV3-1
j_gene: TRBJ2-7
CDR3aa: CASTDRNKYEQYF

v_gene: TRBV7-9
j_gene: TRBJ1-2
CDR3aa: CASSSQDFYGYTF

v_gene: TRBV19
j_gene: TRBJ1-2
CDR3aa: CASTRQGYGYTF

v_gene: TRBV9
j_gene: TRBJ2-5
CDR3aa: CASSALLAGEETQYF

v_gene: TRBV12-3/TRBV12-4
j_gene: TRBJ2-1
CDR3aa: CASSVRTSGGANEQFF

v_gene: TRBV11-2
j_gene: TRBJ2-2
CDR3aa: CASSLVARNTGELFF

v_gene: TRBV5-1
j_gene: TRBJ2-1
CDR3aa: CASSLGIGNYNEQFF

v_gene: TRBV18
j_gene: TRBJ2-5
CDR3aa: CASSPPPAALQETQYF

v_gene: TRBV5-1
j_gene: TRBJ2-5
CDR3aa: CASSSAGTAQETQYF

v_gene: TRBV11-1
j_gene: TRBJ2-1
CDR3aa: CASSKTSGGALSSYNEQFF

v_gene: TRBV4-1
j_gene: TRBJ2-2
CDR3aa: CASSLRAPGELFF

v_gene: TRBV29-1
j_gene: TRBJ2-7
CDR3aa: CSARLRAYEQYF

v_gene: TRBV5-1
j_gene: TRBJ2-5
CDR3aa: CASSFTPQETQYF

v_gene: TRBV25-1
j_gene: TRBJ1-1
CDR3aa: CASSEGGRQLGTEAFF

v_gene: TRBV6-5
j_gene: TRBJ2-7
CDR3aa: CASMTGTYEQYF

v_gene: TRBV7-2
j_gene: TRBJ1-6
CDR3aa: CASVRAGVNSPLHF

v_gene: TRBV5-1
j_gene: TRBJ1-6
CDR3aa: CASSLDNREGLSPLHF

v_gene: TRBV7-2
j_gene: TRBJ2-7
CDR3aa: CASSLQPGRGEQYF

v_gene: TRBV6-1
j_gene: TRBJ2-2
CDR3aa: CASSERWAGELFF

v_gene: TRBV7-3
j_gene: TRBJ2-3
CDR3aa: CASSLCDRRTDTQYF

v_gene: TRBV20-1
j_gene: TRBJ2-1
CDR3aa: CSALIAYEQFF

v_gene: TRBV25-1
j_gene: TRBJ2-3
CDR3aa: CASSDGQAQRRNTQYF

v_gene: TRBV5-6
j_gene: TRBJ2-1
CDR3aa: CASSQSYEQFF

v_gene: TRBV6-5
j_gene: TRBJ2-3
CDR3aa: CASSYEARKASDTQYF

v_gene: TRBV5-1
j_gene: TRBJ2-3
CDR3aa: CASSFSSGGDGTDTQYF